The TCR beta chain described here comes from a study of control samples from healthy donors and cancer patients. Generated by immunoSEQ multiplex PCR, the TCRdb table keeps only in-frame clones and is missing some. Of more than 70,000 clones listed, 85% to 90% were seen once; the top ten hold approximately 18%. V dropped 5 bases and J dropped 7 bases, with 17 bases sitting between them. Per the germline V gene, CDR1 is GTSNPN and CDR2 is SVGIG (reference sequence). This CDR3 is 14 amino acids long. The V gene is TRBV30, the J gene TRBJ2-2; D may be TRBD1 or TRBD2 (5 bases each). The sample was PBMCs. The TCR was taken from a man aged 60 to 69 with lung cancer. CDR3 nucleotide sequence: TGTGCCTGGGGGGGTGTCTTGGTCCGCGGGGAGCTGTTTTTT. Translating gives CAWGGVLVRGELFF.